The 21 T cell receptor beta chains presented below share a single source sample, sequenced in a study of early T cells in non-severe SARS-CoV-2 infection. Each CDR3 protein is one row after TCRdb ran MiXCR on the 5' RACE reads. The table lists roughly 30,000 distinct CDR3 sequences, around 6.1% of them singletons. The specimen comprised whole blood, sampled at baseline. These receptors were collected from an adult who was a healthcare worker with PCR-confirmed SARS-CoV-2 infection or an uninfected control (not recorded which).

Ten or more counts support this clonotype. This rearrangement joins TRBV18 to TRBJ2-3; TRBD1 is a possible D gene (6 bases). V was clipped by 1 base and J by 1 base, with 12 bases between them. This CDR3 spans 16 amino acids. Germline V gene data show CDR1 as KGHSH and CDR2 as LQKENI. As DNA, the CDR3 is TGTGCCAGCTCACCACGGAACAGGGAACGCACAGATACGCAGTATTTT. This codes for CASSPRNRERTDTQYF.

This clonotype was recorded many times. The V call is TRBV7-9, the J call TRBJ2-1; possible D gene TRBD1, 6 bases. V was trimmed by 5 bases and J by 8 bases, leaving 10 bases between them. The CDR3 sequence is 12 residues long. The V gene's germline CDR1 is SEHNR and CDR2 FQNEAQ (reference sequence). CDR3 nucleotides: TGTGCCAGCAGCCCCCAGGGGTATGAGCAGTTCTTC. Its translation is CASSPQGYEQFF.

This clonotype was seen repeatedly, ten times or more. This chain links TRBV7-9 with TRBJ2-7, with TRBD1 identical over 7 bases. The CDR3 has 14 residues. V shed 5 bases, J shed 3 bases, and the junction held 7 bases outside the gene matches. CDR1 is SEHNR and CDR2 is FQNEAQ in the germline V gene (reference sequence). The CDR3 DNA follows: TGTGCCAGCAGCAGGGACAGTCGCTACTACGAGCAGTACTTC. Translated, it gives CASSRDSRYYEQYF.

This clonotype showed up many times. This chain uses TRBV28 with TRBJ1-4; D might be TRBD1 (5 bases). Trimming cost V 2 bases and J 5 bases, with 12 bases left between them. Germline V CDR1 and CDR2: MDHEN, SYDVKM. The CDR3 has 15 residues. CDR3 sequence: CASSLHGGGNEKLFF. The DNA for the CDR3 is TGTGCCAGCAGTTTACACGGCGGGGGAAATGAAAAACTGTTTTTT.

This clonotype has more than one count but fewer than ten. This could be a read error, since a much larger clone is one nucleotide away. This chain joins TRBV7-2 and TRBJ2-7, with D uncertain. Deletions cut 0 bases from V and 3 bases from J, with 15 bases between. Germline V gives CDR1 SGHTA, CDR2 FQGNSA. The CDR3 contains 16 residues. The CDR3 sequence is CASSLAGTTPHYEQYF. Written as DNA, the CDR3 is TGTGCCAGCAGCTTAGCGGGTACGACACCCCACTACGAGCAGTACTTC.

In its sample, this clonotype was seen many times. This chain joins TRBV9 and TRBJ2-1; TRBD2 aligns across 11 bases. This CDR3 comprises 15 residues. Germline loops: CDR1 SGDLS, CDR2 YYNGEE. Trimming cost V 5 bases and J 7 bases; bases outside gene matches: 8. CDR3 sequence (DNA): TGTGCCAGCAGGAGGGGGGCTAGCGGGAGGAATGAGCAGTTCTTC. It is translated as CASRRGASGRNEQFF.

This clonotype was seen many times. The CDR3 sequence is CASRTSGTNQPQHF. DNA for the CDR3: TGTGCCAGCAGAACCTCCGGGACTAATCAGCCCCAGCATTTT. The genes are TRBV28 and TRBJ1-5, with TRBD1 as a possible D gene (5 bases). The V gene lost 6 bases and the J gene lost 4 bases, with 13 bases spanning the gap. The CDR3 runs to 14 residues. Germline assignment: CDR1 MDHEN and CDR2 SYDVKM.

This clonotype was observed at least ten times. The rearrangement links TRBV19 to TRBJ2-3; no firm D call. The germline CDR1 and CDR2 sequences are LNHDA and SQIVND (reference sequence). V lost 7 bases to trimming and J lost 3 bases, with 14 bases between them. CDR3 length equals 14 residues. In DNA form, the CDR3 reads TGTGCCAGTACCCCCGGGTTTGGAACAGATACGCAGTATTTT. Translating gives CASTPGFGTDTQYF.

This clonotype was found many times. The V and J genes are TRBV12-3 or TRBV12-4 and TRBJ1-4, with 7 bases fitting TRBD1. The CDR3 loop spans 15 amino acids. Trimming at V came to 2 bases and at J to 3 bases, leaving 3 bases not matched to a gene. The CDR3 nucleotides are TGTGCCAGCAGTTTACTGACAGGGTCTAATGAAAAACTGTTTTTT. This sequence encodes CASSLLTGSNEKLFF.

At least ten counts were recorded for this clonotype. The genes are TRBV29-1 and TRBJ1-4; D is uncertain. The germline gives CDR1 SQVTM, CDR2 ANQGSEA. Trimming removed 5 bases at V and 7 bases at J, with 14 bases between. The CDR3 totals 13 residues. In DNA, the CDR3 is TGCAGCGTTCAGGATTTGGGCGGTGAAAAACTGTTTTTT. Translating it yields CSVQDLGGEKLFF. Complete variable domain (other parts from reference TRBV29-1 and TRBJ1-4): SAVISQKPSRDICQRGTSLTIQCQVDSQVTMMFWYRQQPGQSLTLIATANQGSEATYESGFVIDKFPISRPNLTFSTLTVSNMSPEDSSIYLCSVQDLGGEKLFFGSGTQLSVL.

The chain links TRBV12-5 to TRBJ1-6, with a tentative D call TRBD1 (6 bases). Trimming shortened V by 6 bases and J by 7 bases, and 16 bases separated the two germline ends. Germline-derived CDR1 and CDR2 are LGHNT and FRNRAP. The CDR3 is made up of 15 amino acids. The CDR3 loop is CASGRPDRLNSPLHF. The DNA of the CDR3 is TGTGCTAGTGGCCGCCCCGACAGGTTGAATTCACCCCTCCACTTT.

This clonotype occurred many times. V gene TRBV2 combines with J gene TRBJ1-6; D remains unclear. V dropped 5 bases and J dropped 7 bases, with 21 bases sitting between them. Germline V gene lookup returns CDR1 SNHLY and CDR2 FYNNEI. The CDR3 consists of 17 residues. The CDR3 sequence is CASSPRSSGVGNSPLHF. As DNA, the CDR3 is TGTGCCAGCAGTCCCCGGTCCTCCGGGGTGGGGAATTCACCCCTCCACTTT.

This clonotype was recorded many times. V and J are TRBV7-8 and TRBJ2-1; D not resolved. Germline values: CDR1 SGHVS, CDR2 FQNEAQ. The length of the CDR3 is 13 residues. Trimming removed 7 bases at V and 7 bases at J, with 14 bases between. The CDR3 DNA reads as TGTGCCAGCACCCCGGGCCCCAAAAATGAGCAGTTCTTC. Amino acid sequence: CASTPGPKNEQFF.

In its sample, this clonotype was seen many times. J is TRBJ2-2 and V is TRBV7-9; no firm D call. The CDR3 covers 17 residues. Germline CDR1 and CDR2: SEHNR and FQNEAQ (reference sequence). V was shortened by 1 base and J by 0 bases, with 12 bases between the two germline ends. CDR3 DNA: TGTGCCAGCAGCTTAGGTCCGAACGCCCCGAACACCGGGGAGCTGTTTTTT. Translation gives CASSLGPNAPNTGELFF. The variable domain in full, completed from reference TRBV7-9 and TRBJ2-2, reads DTGVSQNPRHKITKRGQNVTFRCDPISEHNRLYWYRQTLGQGPEFLTYFQNEAQLEKSRLLSDRFSAERPKGSFSTLEIQRTEQGDSAMYLCASSLGPNAPNTGELFFGEGSRLTVL.

In regard to this clonotype: Mismatch with germline at one junction end may stem from a read error. The V gene is TRBV4-2, the J gene TRBJ1-4; D is ambiguous. CDR1 is LGHNA and CDR2 is YNFKEQ in the germline V gene. CDR3 size: 13 residues. The CDR3 region is CVSSQDRNEKLFF. CDR3 bases: TGTGTCAGCAGCCAAGATCGTAATGAAAAACTGTTTTTT.

This clonotype was observed a handful of times. This chain connects TRBV7-9 to TRBJ1-6; 8 bases are a match to TRBD1. The germline V gene encodes CDR1 SEHNR and CDR2 FQNEAQ (reference sequence). J lost 8 bases, V lost 3 bases, and 3 bases had no gene match. This CDR3 has 14 residues. CDR3 protein: CASSLTGDYSPLHF. The CDR3 nucleotides read TGTGCCAGCAGCTTGACAGGGGATTATTCACCCCTCCACTTT.

The sample holds many counts of this clonotype. The chain carries TRBV6-6 and TRBJ1-2; D is possibly TRBD1 (6 bases). CDR3 length: 15 residues. CDR1 and CDR2 from the germline V gene are MNHNY and SVGAGI (reference sequence). V was pared by 7 bases and J by 6 bases, with 21 bases between. In DNA, the CDR3 is TGTGCCAGCAACACTCGGACAGCGGAGGCCCATGGCTACACCTTC. As protein: CASNTRTAEAHGYTF.

This clonotype was observed many times. The V call is TRBV7-9, the J call TRBJ2-2; TRBD1 or TRBD2 may be the D gene (5 bases each). The CDR3 is 16 amino acids. CDR1 and CDR2 from the germline V gene are SEHNR and FQNEAQ (reference sequence). V lost 5 bases to trimming and J lost 2 bases, with 15 bases between them. The CDR3 protein is CASSKTGTANTGELFF. The CDR3 nucleotides are TGTGCCAGCAGCAAAACCGGGACGGCTAACACCGGGGAGCTGTTTTTT.

This clonotype appeared many times. CDR3 protein: CASSQDPILNTEAFF. For the CDR3, the DNA is TGTGCCAGCAGCCAAGATCCCATTCTGAACACTGAAGCTTTCTTT. The chain has TRBV3-1 and TRBJ1-1; D gene ambiguous. The V and J ends lost 0 bases and 0 bases respectively, with 8 bases between them. CDR3 length equals 15 residues. Per the germline V gene, CDR1 is LGHDT and CDR2 is YNNKEL (reference sequence). Filled out from reference TRBV3-1 and TRBJ1-1, the complete variable domain reads DTAVSQTPKYLVTQMGNDKSIKCEQNLGHDTMYWYKQDSKKFLKIMFSYNNKELIINETVPNRFSPKSPDKAHLNLHINSLELGDSAVYFCASSQDPILNTEAFFGQGTRLTVV.

A note on this clonotype: With a much larger clone just one base away, this may be a read error. V and J are TRBV5-1 and TRBJ1-5; D not certain. CDR1 is SGHRS, CDR2 YFSETQ, per germline. CDR3 length equals 15 residues. The CDR3: CASSVDGNSDQPQHF. Here the CDR3 DNA reads TGCGCCAGCAGCGTAGATGGGAATAGCGATCAGCCCCAGCATTTT.

The chain joins TRBV11-3 to TRBJ2-6; D gene ambiguous. With 2 bases removed from V and 0 bases from J, the gap between germline ends came to 2 bases. Germline CDR1 and CDR2: SGHNT and YENEEA. CDR3 length equals 14 residues. The CDR3 loop is CASSLNSGANVLTF. CDR3 DNA: TGTGCCAGCAGCTTAAACTCTGGGGCCAACGTCCTGACTTTC.